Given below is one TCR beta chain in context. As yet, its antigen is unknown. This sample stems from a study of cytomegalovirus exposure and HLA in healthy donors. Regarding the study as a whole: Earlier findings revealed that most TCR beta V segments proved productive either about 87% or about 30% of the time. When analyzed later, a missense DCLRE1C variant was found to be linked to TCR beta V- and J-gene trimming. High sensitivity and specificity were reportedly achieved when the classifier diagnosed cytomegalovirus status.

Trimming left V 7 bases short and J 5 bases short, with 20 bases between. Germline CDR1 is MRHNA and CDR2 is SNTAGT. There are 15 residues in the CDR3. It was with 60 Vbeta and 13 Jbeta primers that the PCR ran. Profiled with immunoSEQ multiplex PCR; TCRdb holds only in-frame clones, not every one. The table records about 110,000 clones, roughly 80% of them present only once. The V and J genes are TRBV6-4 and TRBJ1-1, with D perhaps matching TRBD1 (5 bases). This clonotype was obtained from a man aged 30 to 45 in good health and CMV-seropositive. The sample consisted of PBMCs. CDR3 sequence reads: CASTLEAGGGTEAFF. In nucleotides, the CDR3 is TGTGCCAGCACCCTGGAGGCCGGGGGGGGGACTGAAGCTTTCTTT.